This T cell receptor (beta chain) is from a study of vaccination and CD4 T cells after COVID-19. Treatment reported: roughly 10-day PBMC culture with coronavirus spike peptide pools or control peptides (ViraFEST assay). Researchers grew the cells for about 10 days and then pulled out CD4+ T cells by negative selection. This clonotype was counted a few times. Its antigen is currently unknown. Scientists ran DNA taken from cultured CD4+ T cells through the Oncomine TCR Beta short-read assay for sequencing. MiXCR was run by TCRdb on the PCR reads, yielding one entry per CDR3 protein. The repertoire holds approximately 18,000 distinct CDR3 sequences, with 45% to 65% as singletons. The CDR3 runs 15 residues. Trimming pared 6 bases from V and 0 bases from J, leaving 12 bases between. Germline V lookup: CDR1 SEHNR, CDR2 FQNEAQ (reference sequence). General study findings and limits: Among convalescent patients, a median roughly 90% of reactive clones emerged only after vaccination. Within the convalescent patients, spike mono-reactivity was found in 304 of 307 vaccine-specific clones.

The V call is TRBV7-9, the J call TRBJ1-3; D remains unclear. This TCR was sampled from a human donor who had recovered from COVID-19. The sample taken for sequencing was CD4+ T cells from blood, cultured in vitro. The CDR3 nucleotides read TGTGCCAGCAGTCATGACGGGCCCTCTGGAAACACCATATATTTT. Translated, it gives CASSHDGPSGNTIYF.